Listed here are 20 T cell receptor beta chains from one sample, sequenced in a study of patients and donors after allogeneic stem cell transplantation. TCRdb redid the calling of the RT-PCR reads with MiXCR, one entry per CDR3 protein. The table includes about 960,000 distinct CDR3 sequences, approximately 18% detected once. Material: blood, either unsorted or a sorted T cell fraction (not recorded which). These receptors were obtained from a human donor who was either an allogeneic HSCT recipient or a stem cell or donor lymphocyte infusion donor (not recorded which). It is not recorded whose cells these are; they may come from a transplant donor.

This clonotype showed up just a few times. The chain links TRBV6-6 to TRBJ2-5; 10 nucleotides match TRBD2. Germline assignment: CDR1 MNHNY and CDR2 SVGAGI (reference sequence). The CDR3 contains 12 residues. The CDR3 DNA reads as TGTGGGGCTAGCGGGGGCAAAGAGACCCAGTACTTC. This encodes CGASGGKETQYF.

The genes are TRBV5-1 and TRBJ2-7; no definite D call. The CDR3 loop spans 13 amino acids. Germline V gives CDR1 SGHRS, CDR2 YFSETQ. V lost 0 bases, J lost 6 bases, and 10 bases lay in between. CDR3 in DNA: TGCGCCAGCAGCTTGGACCTGGCTACCGAGCAGTACTTC. This encodes CASSLDLATEQYF.

This clonotype has a count of ten or more. The rearrangement links TRBV12-3 or TRBV12-4 to TRBJ1-1; 8 nucleotides match TRBD1. This CDR3 is 15 amino acids long. Trimming at V came to 2 bases and at J to 6 bases, leaving 8 bases not matched to a gene. CDR3 bases: TGTGCCAGCAGTTTAAGGCAGGGGGCGCATTCTGAAGCTTTCTTT. Its protein product is CASSLRQGAHSEAFF.

This clonotype was detected a few times. This sequence joins TRBV9 and TRBJ2-1, with D perhaps TRBD2 (7 bases). V was shortened by 0 bases and J by 9 bases, with 22 bases between the two germline ends. This CDR3 contains 17 residues. Germline assignment: CDR1 SGDLS and CDR2 YYNGEE. CDR3 in amino acids: CASSVDLWGGLHVEQFF. For the CDR3, the DNA is TGTGCCAGCAGCGTAGATCTGTGGGGGGGCCTTCATGTTGAGCAGTTCTTC.

This clonotype was detected only a few times. The chain combines TRBV20-1 with TRBJ2-3, with D uncertain. The CDR3 length is 13 residues. The V end was cut by 3 bases, the J end by 3 bases, with 10 bases between. Germline-derived CDR1 and CDR2 are DFQATT and SNEGSKA (reference sequence). CDR3 sequence: CSASIITTDTQYF. The CDR3 coding sequence is TGCAGTGCTAGCATTATCACGACAGATACGCAGTATTTT.

The V gene is TRBV18, the J gene TRBJ1-5, with D hard to call. V was pared by 6 bases and J by 1 base, with 10 bases between. From germline, CDR1 is KGHSH and CDR2 LQKENI. This CDR3 has 14 residues. Written as DNA, the CDR3 is TGTGCCAGCTCCGAATTACAGAGCAATCAGCCCCAGCATTTT. Protein product: CASSELQSNQPQHF.

This clonotype has a count of ten or more. This chain's CDR3 is CASSPRQDANYGYTF. CDR3 sequence (DNA): TGTGCCAGCTCACCGAGACAGGATGCTAACTATGGCTACACCTTC. The V call is TRBV18, the J call TRBJ1-2, with D possibly being TRBD1 (6 bases). The V gene lost 3 bases and the J gene lost 0 bases, with 11 bases spanning the gap. Germline CDR1 and CDR2: KGHSH and LQKENI. The CDR3 is 15 residues long.

The table lists this clonotype with many counts. The CDR3 region is CASSASRSYEQYF. The CDR3 region has the DNA TGTGCCAGCAGCGCGAGTCGCTCCTACGAGCAGTACTTC. The gene calls are TRBV12-3 or TRBV12-4 and TRBJ2-7; D is ambiguous. The CDR3 contains 13 residues. Trimming stripped 6 bases from V and 0 bases from J, with 9 bases between.

This clonotype was seen a few times. The chain links TRBV28 to TRBJ2-7; 10 bases map to TRBD1. With V trimmed by 4 bases and J by 2 bases, 8 bases remained unmatched. The CDR3 runs to 16 residues. Per the germline V gene, CDR1 is MDHEN and CDR2 is SYDVKM. This chain's CDR3 is CASSYKPGQGTYEQYF. The CDR3 DNA is TGTGCCAGCAGTTATAAACCGGGACAGGGGACCTACGAGCAGTACTTC.

This clonotype has only a few counts. The CDR3 nucleotides read TGTGCCAGCAGCCCCTCCGATATCAGAGGGGAGAATGAGCAGTTCTTC. Amino acid sequence: CASSPSDIRGENEQFF. The gene calls are TRBV11-1 and TRBJ2-1, with D possibly being TRBD1 or TRBD2 (5 bases each). V was cut by 5 bases and J by 7 bases, with 21 bases left in between. From germline, CDR1 is SGHAT and CDR2 FQDESV (reference sequence). CDR3 size: 16 residues.

This clonotype has a handful of counts. As DNA, the CDR3 is TGCAGTGCCAGGGGGCTCGTGTCCGATGAGCAGTTCTTC. It yields the protein CSARGLVSDEQFF. The J gene is TRBJ2-1, the V gene TRBV20-1, with 8 bases lining up with TRBD1. CDR3 size: 13 residues. V gave up 6 bases and J gave up 8 bases; unmatched junction bases: 9. Germline loops: CDR1 DFQATT, CDR2 SNEGSKA (reference sequence).

In nucleotides, the CDR3 is TGTGCCACCCAAAGCGGGAGCAGCTCCTACGAGCAGTACTTC. Translating gives CATQSGSSSYEQYF. V and J are TRBV6-1 and TRBJ2-7, with TRBD2 matching over 8 bases. J gave up 0 bases and V 10 bases, and 8 bases lay outside the gene matches. The length of the CDR3 is 14 residues. The V gene's germline CDR1 is MNHNS and CDR2 SASEGT.

This clonotype was seen a handful of times. This chain uses TRBV6-5 with TRBJ1-6; 7 positions match TRBD1. V gave up 0 bases and J gave up 7 bases; unmatched junction bases: 9. The CDR3 has 17 amino acids. The germline V gene encodes CDR1 MNHEY and CDR2 SVGAGI. This CDR3 reads CASSYSIGDSSNSPLHF. The CDR3 DNA is TGTGCCAGCAGTTACTCGATTGGGGACAGTTCAAATTCACCCCTCCACTTT.

J is TRBJ2-7 and V is TRBV7-9; TRBD1 might be the D (5 bases). The V gene lost 0 bases and the J gene lost 0 bases, with 12 bases spanning the gap. The CDR3 has 16 residues. CDR1 is SEHNR and CDR2 is FQNEAQ in the germline V gene (reference sequence). The CDR3 bases are TGTGCCAGCAGCTTAGCGCTCACAGGCGACTCCTACGAGCAGTACTTC. This codes for CASSLALTGDSYEQYF.

This rearrangement joins TRBV12-3 or TRBV12-4 to TRBJ1-4, with 10 bases fitting TRBD1. The CDR3 is 17 residues long. V shed 6 bases, J shed 8 bases, and the junction held 15 bases outside the gene matches. In nucleotides, the CDR3 is TGTGCCAGCAGACTCGGGGGGACAGGGGAAGACGGCGAAAAACTGTTTTTT. Its protein product is CASRLGGTGEDGEKLFF.

This clonotype was counted only a few times. The CDR3 region is CASSSQGFGNSPLHF. The CDR3, as DNA: TGTGCCAGCAGTTCACAGGGTTTCGGTAATTCACCCCTCCACTTT. This chain uses TRBV27 with TRBJ1-6; D possibly corresponds to TRBD1 (6 bases). V lost 4 bases and J lost 6, with 13 bases in between. In germline, CDR1 is MNHEY, CDR2 SMNVEV (reference sequence). The CDR3 loop spans 15 amino acids.

This clonotype was found a few times. The chain carries TRBV20-1 and TRBJ1-1; maybe TRBD1 (5 bases). Germline V CDR1 and CDR2: DFQATT, SNEGSKA (reference sequence). The CDR3 runs to 14 residues. V dropped 0 bases and J dropped 7 bases, with 15 bases sitting between them. The CDR3 loop reads CSARDLIGHIEAFF. The CDR3 DNA sequence: TGCAGTGCTAGAGATCTTATAGGACACATTGAAGCTTTCTTT.

The sample holds a few counts of this clonotype. The chain employs TRBV3-1 and TRBJ2-1; 7 bases fit TRBD1. Per germline, CDR1 LGHDT and CDR2 YNNKEL (reference sequence). J lost 0 bases, V lost 4 bases, and 9 bases had no gene match. The CDR3 has 17 residues. CDR3 bases: TGTGCCAGCAGCCCAGGGGCGGACAGGAGCTCCTACAATGAGCAGTTCTTC. Translating gives CASSPGADRSSYNEQFF.

The chain has TRBV7-9 and TRBJ2-1; D perhaps matches TRBD2 (5 bases). The CDR3 consists of 14 residues. CDR1 and CDR2 from the germline V gene are SEHNR and FQNEAQ (reference sequence). The ends were cut back, 5 bases at V and 3 bases at J, with 11 bases in the middle. CDR3 DNA: TGTGCCAGCAGCCCGAGCCGGGGCTACAATGAGCAGTTCTTC. Amino acids: CASSPSRGYNEQFF.

The V gene is TRBV20-1, the J gene TRBJ2-7, with TRBD1 matching over 12 bases. This CDR3 region has 14 residues. The junction had 6 bases not matched to a gene; V was cut back by 4 bases and J by 5 bases. Germline lookup yields CDR1 DFQATT and CDR2 SNEGSKA (reference sequence). The CDR3 reads CSAKPGQGANEQYF. The CDR3 DNA is TGCAGTGCTAAGCCGGGACAGGGGGCCAACGAGCAGTACTTC.